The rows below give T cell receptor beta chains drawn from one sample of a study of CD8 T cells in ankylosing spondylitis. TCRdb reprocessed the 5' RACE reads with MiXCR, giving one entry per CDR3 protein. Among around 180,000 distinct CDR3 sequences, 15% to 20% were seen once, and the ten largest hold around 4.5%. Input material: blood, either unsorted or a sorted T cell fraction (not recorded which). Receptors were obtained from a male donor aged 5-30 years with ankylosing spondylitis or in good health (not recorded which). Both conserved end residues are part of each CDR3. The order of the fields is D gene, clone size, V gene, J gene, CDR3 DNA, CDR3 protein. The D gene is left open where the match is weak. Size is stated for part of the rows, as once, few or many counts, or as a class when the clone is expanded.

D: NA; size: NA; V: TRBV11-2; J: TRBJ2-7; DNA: TGTGCCAGCAGCACGACGGGTGGGAACTACGAGCAGTACTTC; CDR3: CASSTTGGNYEQYF
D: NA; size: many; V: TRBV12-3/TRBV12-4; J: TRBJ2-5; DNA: TGTGCCAGCAGTTTATTGGAGCTCCAAGAGACCCAGTACTTC; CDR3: CASSLLELQETQYF
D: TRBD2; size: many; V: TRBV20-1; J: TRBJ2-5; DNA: TGCAGTGCTAGAGCTTCAGCGGGAGGGGGGTGGGCCCAGTACTTC; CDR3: CSARASAGGGWAQYF
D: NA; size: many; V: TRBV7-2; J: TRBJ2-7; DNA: TGTGCCAGCAGCTTACTGTCCGAGCAGTACTTC; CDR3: CASSLLSEQYF
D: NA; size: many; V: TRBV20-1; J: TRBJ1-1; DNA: TGCAGTGCTAGTAAAGGGGGCACTGAAGCTTTCTTT; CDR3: CSASKGGTEAFF
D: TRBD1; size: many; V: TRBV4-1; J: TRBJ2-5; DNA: TGCGCCAGCAGCCAAGACTCGGGAAGGGGGCGTTTAGGGACCCAGTACTTC; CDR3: CASSQDSGRGRLGTQYF
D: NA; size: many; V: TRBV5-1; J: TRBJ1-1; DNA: TGCGCCAGCAGCCCGGGACTGATGAACACTGAAGCTTTCTTT; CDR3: CASSPGLMNTEAFF
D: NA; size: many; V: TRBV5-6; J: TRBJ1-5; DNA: TGTGCCAGCAGCTTTGCCGGCCCCGGGGATCAGCCCCAGCATTTT; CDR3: CASSFAGPGDQPQHF
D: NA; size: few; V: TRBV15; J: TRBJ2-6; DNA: TGTGCCACCAGCAGGGAACGGGACTCTGGGGCCAACGTCCTGACTTTC; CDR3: CATSRERDSGANVLTF
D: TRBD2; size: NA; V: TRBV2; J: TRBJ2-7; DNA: TGTGCCAGCAGTGTCCCCTTGAGCGGGAGTAGCCACGAGCAGTACTTC; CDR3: CASSVPLSGSSHEQYF
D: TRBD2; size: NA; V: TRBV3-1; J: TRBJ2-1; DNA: TGTGCCAGCAGCCCCGGCGGCGGGAGGGCTCGTGAGCAGTTCTTC; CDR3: CASSPGGGRAREQFF
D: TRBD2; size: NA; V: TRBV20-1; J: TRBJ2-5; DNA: TGCAGTGCTCGAGGACTAGCGCGACAGGAGACCCAGTACTTC; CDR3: CSARGLARQETQYF
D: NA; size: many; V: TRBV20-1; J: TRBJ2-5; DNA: TGCAGTGGGAGGGTAGGGGAGACCCAGTACTTC; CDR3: CSGRVGETQYF
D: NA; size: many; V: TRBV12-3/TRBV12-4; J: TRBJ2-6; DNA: TGTGCCAGCGGGCTGGGGACTGGGGCCAACGTCCTGACTTTC; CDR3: CASGLGTGANVLTF
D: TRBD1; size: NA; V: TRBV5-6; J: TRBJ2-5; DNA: TGTGCCAGCAGCAGGGGACAGGGTGGTGGGACCCAGTACTTC; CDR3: CASSRGQGGGTQYF
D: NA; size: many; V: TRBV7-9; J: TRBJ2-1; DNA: TGTGCCAGCAAAAGAGGACCATCATACAATGATCAGTTCTTC; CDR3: CASKRGPSYNDQFF
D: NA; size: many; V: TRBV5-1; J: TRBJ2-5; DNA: TGCGCCAGCAGCTTGACAAGAGGGTCAGAGACCCAGTACTTC; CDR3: CASSLTRGSETQYF
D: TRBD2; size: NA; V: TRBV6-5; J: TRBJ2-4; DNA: TGTGCCAGCAGGGATGCTAGCGGGACAGCCAAAAACATTCAGTACTTC; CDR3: CASRDASGTAKNIQYF
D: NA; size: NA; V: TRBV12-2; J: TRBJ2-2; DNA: TGTGCAAGTCGCCCGCTAGCGGAGGGCACCGGGGAGCTGTTTTTT; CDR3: CASRPLAEGTGELFF
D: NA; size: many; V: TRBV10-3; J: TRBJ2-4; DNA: TGTGCCATCAGTGATCGGGCTGGACCCCCGTACTTC; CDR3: CAISDRAGPPYF
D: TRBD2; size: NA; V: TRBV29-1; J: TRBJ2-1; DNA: TGCAGCGTCCTCTCCCCCTTGTCGCGGGAGCGGAATGAGCAGTTCTTC; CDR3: CSVLSPLSRERNEQFF
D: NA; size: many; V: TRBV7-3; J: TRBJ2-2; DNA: TGTGCCAGCAGCTTAATCTCGAACACCGGGGAGCTGTTTTTT; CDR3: CASSLISNTGELFF
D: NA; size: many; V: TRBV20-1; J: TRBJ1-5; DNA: TGCAGTGCTAGAGACCGCGTTACAGGAGCTAGCAATCAGCCCCAGCATTTT; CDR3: CSARDRVTGASNQPQHF
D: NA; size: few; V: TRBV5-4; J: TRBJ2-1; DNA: TGTGCCAGCAGCCCAACAGGGGGGGGAGTACACAATGAGCAGTTCTTC; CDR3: CASSPTGGGVHNEQFF
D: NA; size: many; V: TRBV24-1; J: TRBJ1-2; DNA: TGTGCCACCAGTGATTTGAACAGACGCTACACCTTC; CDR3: CATSDLNRRYTF
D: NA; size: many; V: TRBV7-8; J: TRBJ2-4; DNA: TGTGCCAGCAGCTTATCTGCGTCCAGGGGCCAGGAAAACATTCAGTACTTC; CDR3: CASSLSASRGQENIQYF
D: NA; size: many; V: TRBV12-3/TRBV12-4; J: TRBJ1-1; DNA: TGTGCCAGCAGTTTAAGGGGGGCTGGAACTGAAGCTTTCTTT; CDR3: CASSLRGAGTEAFF
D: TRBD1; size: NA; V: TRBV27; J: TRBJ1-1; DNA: TGTGCCAGCAGTTTGCGGACAGGGGCATGGGACACTGAAGCTTTCTTT; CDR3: CASSLRTGAWDTEAFF
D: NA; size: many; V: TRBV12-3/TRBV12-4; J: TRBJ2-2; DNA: TGTGCCAGCAGTTTACCCCTAGGACCCACCGGGGAGCTGTTTTTT; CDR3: CASSLPLGPTGELFF
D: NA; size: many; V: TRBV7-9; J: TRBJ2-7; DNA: TGTGCCCGCAGAACCTGGGCCGCCTCCTACGAGCAGTACTTC; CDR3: CARRTWAASYEQYF
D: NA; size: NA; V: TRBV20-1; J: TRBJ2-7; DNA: TGCAGTGCTAGGCGGGGGCCGGTAAAAGACGAGCAGTACTTC; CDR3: CSARRGPVKDEQYF
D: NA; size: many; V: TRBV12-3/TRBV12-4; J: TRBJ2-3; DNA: TGTGCCAGCAGTCCGGGGACGCAGTATTTT; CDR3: CASSPGTQYF
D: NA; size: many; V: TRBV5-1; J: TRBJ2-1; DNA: TGCGCCAGCAGCCTACAGGACCGCGGCGATGAGCAGTTCTTC; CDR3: CASSLQDRGDEQFF
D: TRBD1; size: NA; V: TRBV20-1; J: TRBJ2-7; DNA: TGCAGTGCAGCGACAGGGGCCCTGTTCTACGAGCAGTACTTC; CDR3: CSAATGALFYEQYF
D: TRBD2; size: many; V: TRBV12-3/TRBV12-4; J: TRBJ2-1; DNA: TGTGCCAGCAGCCTAGGTCTAGCGGGATCAAGCTCCTACAATGAGCAGTTCTTC; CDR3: CASSLGLAGSSSYNEQFF
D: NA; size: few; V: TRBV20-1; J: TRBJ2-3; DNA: TGCAGTGCTAGAGCGAGGGGTAACACAGATACGCAGTATTTT; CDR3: CSARARGNTDTQYF
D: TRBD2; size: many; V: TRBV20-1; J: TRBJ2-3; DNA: TGCAGTGCCGAAGAACTAGCGCGTGCTAGCACAGATACGCAGTATTTT; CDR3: CSAEELARASTDTQYF
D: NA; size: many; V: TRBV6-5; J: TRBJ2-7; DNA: TGTGCCAGCATACAGTATCACGGGGCCTACGAGCAGTACTTC; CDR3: CASIQYHGAYEQYF
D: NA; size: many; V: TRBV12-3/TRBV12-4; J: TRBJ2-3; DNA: TGTGCCAGCAGTTGGGGGACCCCCCCGGATCAGTATTTT; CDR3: CASSWGTPPDQYF
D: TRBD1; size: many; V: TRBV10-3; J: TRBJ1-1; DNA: TGTGCCATCAGCTTAGGGACAGGGAACACTGAAGCTTTCTTT; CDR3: CAISLGTGNTEAFF
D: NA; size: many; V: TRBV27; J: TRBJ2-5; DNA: TGTGCCAGCAGTTTAAGCGTGCAGGGGAGAGAGACCCAGTACTTC; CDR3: CASSLSVQGRETQYF
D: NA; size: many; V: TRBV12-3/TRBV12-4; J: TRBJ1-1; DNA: TGTGCCAGCAGCCTTAGCATGGTAGACGACACTGAAGCTTTCTTT; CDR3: CASSLSMVDDTEAFF
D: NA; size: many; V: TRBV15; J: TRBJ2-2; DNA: TGTGCCACCAGCAGAGATTCGGCGCGGGTGGGGGAGCTGTTTTTT; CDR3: CATSRDSARVGELFF
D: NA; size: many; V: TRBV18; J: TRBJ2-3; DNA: TGTGCCAGCTCACCAACCGGGACCACAGATACGCAGTATTTT; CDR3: CASSPTGTTDTQYF
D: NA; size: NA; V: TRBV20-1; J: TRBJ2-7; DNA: TGCAGTGCTCCCATAGCGGCCTCCTCCTACGAGCAGTACTTC; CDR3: CSAPIAASSYEQYF
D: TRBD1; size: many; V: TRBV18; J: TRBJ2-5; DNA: TGTGCCAGCCGCATGGACAGGGAGTACCAAGAGACCCAGTACTTC; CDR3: CASRMDREYQETQYF
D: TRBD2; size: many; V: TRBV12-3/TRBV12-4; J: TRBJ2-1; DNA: TGTGCCAGCAGTTTAGGCGGACTAGCGGGACTCAATGAGCAGTTCTTC; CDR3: CASSLGGLAGLNEQFF
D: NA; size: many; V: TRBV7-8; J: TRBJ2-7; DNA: TGTGCCAGCAAATCAATCGGGGGTCGGTCCTACGAGCAGTACTTC; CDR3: CASKSIGGRSYEQYF
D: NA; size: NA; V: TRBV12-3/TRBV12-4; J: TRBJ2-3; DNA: TGTGCCAGCAGTTACGACGGGCTAAATCCTAGCACAGATACGCAGTATTTT; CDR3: CASSYDGLNPSTDTQYF
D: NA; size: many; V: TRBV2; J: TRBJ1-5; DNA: TGTGCCAGCAGTGGTGACGGGGCCTATAGCAATCAGCCCCAGCATTTT; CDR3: CASSGDGAYSNQPQHF
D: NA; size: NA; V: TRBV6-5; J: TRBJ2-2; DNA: TGTGCCAGCAGTTATGGGGGCACCACCGGGGAGCTGTTTTTT; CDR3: CASSYGGTTGELFF
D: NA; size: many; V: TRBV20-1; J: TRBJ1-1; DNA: TGCAGTGCTATAAGGGAAATAGTTTTCTTT; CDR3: CSAIREIVFF
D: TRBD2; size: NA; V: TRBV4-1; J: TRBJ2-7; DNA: TGCGCCAGCAGCCACCCCAAAACCGGGACTAGCATTTTCGAGCAGTACTTC; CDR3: CASSHPKTGTSIFEQYF
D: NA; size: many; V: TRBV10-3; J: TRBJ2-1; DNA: TGTGCCATCAGCCCTACCTCGTACAATGAGCAGTTCTTC; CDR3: CAISPTSYNEQFF
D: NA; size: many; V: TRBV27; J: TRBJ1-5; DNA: TGTGCCAGCAGTTCCCTCATCTCCGGGACACCGGATCAGCCCCAGCATTTT; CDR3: CASSSLISGTPDQPQHF